This TCR beta chain was recorded in a study of vaccination effects on CD4 cells after COVID-19 (dated by TCRdb to between 2021 and 2024). In the study overall: Two doses of either the BNT162b2 or the mRNA-1273 mRNA SARS-CoV-2 vaccine were administered to participants. In both COVID-19 convalescent patients and infection-naive vaccine recipients, the study compared SARS-CoV-2 spike-specific CD4+ TCR repertoires from before mRNA vaccination with those from after it. A total of 10 COVID-19 convalescent patients and several SARS-CoV-2-naive healthy vaccine recipients were included in the full study. In the study, cultures from other donors were sequenced using the Oncomine TCR Beta short-read assay on an Illumina iSeq 100. The full study reports these points: Limitations of the study were the small number of convalescent patients and the absence of early post-infection timepoints. In healthy vaccine recipients, vaccine-induced clones were almost all SARS-CoV-2 mono-reactive, with only 1 of 255 being cross-reactive with common cold coronaviruses. Marked clonal contraction was observed in both infection-induced and vaccine-induced clones at late post-vaccination timepoints, consistent with waning T cell responses.

On this clone itself: Its antigen is currently not known. No clone much larger than this one lies a single base away; base qualities are absent.

Libraries were built with the immunoSEQ multiplex PCR assay. DNA from the CD4+ T cells that had been cultured and isolated underwent TCR beta CDR3 sequencing. Processing in the source paper ran as follows. Non-productive TCR sequences were discarded, and reads were trimmed to the CDR3 region, with only CDR3s of 7 or more amino acids retained. The MANAFEST web app was used to identify antigen-specific clonotypes by comparing expansion in peptide wells with expansion in reference cultures. To count as positive, a clone had to show expansion at FDR<0.05 compared with the reference and with all other wells, an odds ratio above 5, and a frequency above 0.1% in two replicate wells. Clonotypes significantly expanded in SARS-CoV-2 spike wells and in at least one common cold coronavirus spike condition were defined as cross-reactive. Levenshtein distance calculated with the stringdist R package was used to assess CDR3 similarity, and unrooted trees were constructed with ape in R 3.6.1. Held by TCRdb, this immuneACCESS table contains in-frame sequences only and omits some clones. Under half of the omission traces to an unresolved V gene where checked; the cause of the rest is unknown. V and J calls and clone size follow that table, whereas D and trimming were derived from the DNA. Within this sample are under 80,000 clones, with roughly four fifths of them counted one time only. Jointly, the top ten make up about 1.7% of the sample.

In the ViraFEST assay, PBMC were stimulated with viral peptide pools, and antigen-specific CD4+ T cell clonotypes were then identified by expansion using TCR sequencing. After less than 13 days of culture, CD4+ T cells were isolated with the EasySep CD4+ T cell isolation kit. None of the healthy vaccine recipients had a prior SARS-CoV-2 infection, which was confirmed by nucleocapsid antibody tests that came back negative both before and after vaccination. Each well held roughly 2.2 million PBMC cultured in IMDM containing 5% human AB serum, 9 to 10 IU/ml IL-2 and gentamicin, along with roughly 10 ug/ml peptides. Half of the culture medium was replaced with fresh IL-2-containing medium on days 3 and 7. Each peptide stimulation condition was cultured in triplicate wells unless otherwise noted. Using Ficoll-Paque Plus gradient centrifugation, PBMC were separated from whole blood and then either used fresh or cryopreserved at -140C. Overlapping peptide pools spanned the spike proteins of SARS-CoV-2 and the common cold coronaviruses HCoV-NL63, HCoV-OC43 and HCoV-229E. Genomic DNA was extracted from cultured CD4+ T cells with the QIAamp micro DNA kit.

The cysteine opens and the phenylalanine closes a CDR3 of 15 amino acids. The read is trimmed to its CDR3 DNA, 45 bases read in frame from base 1. Trimming takes 3 bases off V and 5 bases off J; junction bases not matched to a gene: 6. From a lookup of the germline V gene, CDR1 and CDR2 are SGHDN and FVKESK. The TCR was taken from a human donor who received a COVID-19 vaccine. This material consisted of CD4+ T cells from PBMCs cultured with HCoV-229E spike peptides, taken before COVID-19 vaccination. According to the study, the label for this sample's cell subset or site signals: HCoV-229E spike overlapping peptide pool stimulation. The rearranged chain carries TRBV14 and TRBJ2-1, and TRBD2 aligns with 8 junction nucleotides. The CDR3 protein: CASSQQRGRDNEQFF. The nucleotides read TGTGCCAGCAGCCAGCAGCGGGGGCGGGACAATGAGCAGTTCTTC.